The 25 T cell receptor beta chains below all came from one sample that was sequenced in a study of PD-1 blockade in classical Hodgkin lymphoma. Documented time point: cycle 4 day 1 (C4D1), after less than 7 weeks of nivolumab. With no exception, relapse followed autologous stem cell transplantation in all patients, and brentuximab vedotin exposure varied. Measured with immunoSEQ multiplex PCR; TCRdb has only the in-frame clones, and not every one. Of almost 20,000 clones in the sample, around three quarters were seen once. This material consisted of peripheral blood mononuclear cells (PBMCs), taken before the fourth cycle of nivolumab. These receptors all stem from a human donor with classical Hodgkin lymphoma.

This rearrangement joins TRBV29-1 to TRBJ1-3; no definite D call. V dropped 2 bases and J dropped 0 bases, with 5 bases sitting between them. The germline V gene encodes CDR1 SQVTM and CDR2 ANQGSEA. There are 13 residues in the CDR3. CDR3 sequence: CSVELDSGNTIYF. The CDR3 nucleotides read TGCAGCGTTGAACTCGACTCTGGAAACACCATATATTTT.

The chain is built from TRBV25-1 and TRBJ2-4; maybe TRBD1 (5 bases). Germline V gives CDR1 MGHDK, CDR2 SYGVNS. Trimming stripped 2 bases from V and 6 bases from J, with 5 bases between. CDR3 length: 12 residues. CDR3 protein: CASSETGNIQYF. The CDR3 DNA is TGTGCCAGCAGTGAAACAGGAAACATTCAGTACTTC.

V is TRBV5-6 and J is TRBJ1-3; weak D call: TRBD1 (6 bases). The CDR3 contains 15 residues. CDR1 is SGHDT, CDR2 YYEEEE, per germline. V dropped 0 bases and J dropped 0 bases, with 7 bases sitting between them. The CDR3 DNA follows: TGTGCCAGCAGCTTGGGACAGGCCTCTGGAAACACCATATATTTT. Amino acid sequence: CASSLGQASGNTIYF.

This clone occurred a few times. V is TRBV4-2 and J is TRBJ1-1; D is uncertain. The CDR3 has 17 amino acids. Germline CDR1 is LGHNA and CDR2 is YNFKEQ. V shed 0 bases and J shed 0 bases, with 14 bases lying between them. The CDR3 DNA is TGTGCCAGCAGCCAAGATGGTCCGCATGAGATGAACACTGAAGCTTTCTTT. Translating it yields CASSQDGPHEMNTEAFF.

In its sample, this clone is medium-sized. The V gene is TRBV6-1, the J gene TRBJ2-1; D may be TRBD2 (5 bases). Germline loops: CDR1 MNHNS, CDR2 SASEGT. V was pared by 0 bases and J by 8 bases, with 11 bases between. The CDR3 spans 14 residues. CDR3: CASSEARTLDEQFF. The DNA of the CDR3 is TGTGCCAGCAGTGAAGCGAGGACTCTAGATGAGCAGTTCTTC.

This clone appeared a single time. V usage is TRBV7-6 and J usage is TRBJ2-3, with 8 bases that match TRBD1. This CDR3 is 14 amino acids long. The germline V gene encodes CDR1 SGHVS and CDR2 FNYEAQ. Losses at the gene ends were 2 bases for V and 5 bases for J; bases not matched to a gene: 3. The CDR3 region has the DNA TGTGCCAGCAGCTTACAGACAGGGGTAGATACGCAGTATTTT. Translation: CASSLQTGVDTQYF. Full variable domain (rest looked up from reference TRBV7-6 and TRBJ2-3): GAGVSQSPRYKVTKRGQDVALRCDPISGHVSLYWYRQALGQGPEFLTYFNYEAQQDKSGLPNDRFSAERPEGSISTLTIQRTEQRDSAMYRCASSLQTGVDTQYFGPGTRLTVL.

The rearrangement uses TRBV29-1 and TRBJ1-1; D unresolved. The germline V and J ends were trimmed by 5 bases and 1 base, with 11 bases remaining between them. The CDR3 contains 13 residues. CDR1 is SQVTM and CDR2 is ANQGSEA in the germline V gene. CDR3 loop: CSVFDRSNTEAFF. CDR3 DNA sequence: TGCAGCGTTTTTGACCGGTCGAACACTGAAGCTTTCTTT.

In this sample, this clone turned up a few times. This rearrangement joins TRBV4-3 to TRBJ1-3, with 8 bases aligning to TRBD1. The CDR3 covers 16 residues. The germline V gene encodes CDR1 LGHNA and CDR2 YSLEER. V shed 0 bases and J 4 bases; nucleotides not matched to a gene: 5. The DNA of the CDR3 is TGCGCCAGCAGCCAAGAAGGGACAGGTTCCGGAAACACCATATATTTT. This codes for CASSQEGTGSGNTIYF.

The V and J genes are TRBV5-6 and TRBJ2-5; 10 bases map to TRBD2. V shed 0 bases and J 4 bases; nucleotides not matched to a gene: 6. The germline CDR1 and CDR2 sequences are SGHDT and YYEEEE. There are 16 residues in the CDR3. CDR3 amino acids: CASSLDVAGGGETQYF. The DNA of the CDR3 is TGTGCCAGCAGCTTGGACGTAGCGGGGGGCGGAGAGACCCAGTACTTC. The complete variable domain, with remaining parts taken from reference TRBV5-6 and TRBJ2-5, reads DAGVTQSPTHLIKTRGQQVTLRCSPKSGHDTVSWYQQALGQGPQFIFQYYEEEERQRGNFPDRFSGHQFPNYSSELNVNALLLGDSALYLCASSLDVAGGGETQYFGPGTRLLVL.

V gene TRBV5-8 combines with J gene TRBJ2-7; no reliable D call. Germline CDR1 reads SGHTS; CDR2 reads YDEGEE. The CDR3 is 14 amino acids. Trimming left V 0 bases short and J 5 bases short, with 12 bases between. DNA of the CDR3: TGTGCCAGCAGCTTGGTAGGGTTGAGGAACGAGCAGTACTTC. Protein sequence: CASSLVGLRNEQYF.

The CDR3 sequence: CASSDRVNQPQHF. The CDR3 DNA reads TGTGCCAGCAGCGACAGGGTGAATCAGCCCCAGCATTTT. V gene TRBV2 combines with J gene TRBJ1-5; 7 bases match TRBD1. Germline CDR1 SNHLY, CDR2 FYNNEI. The J segment lost 4 bases and the V segment lost 6 bases, leaving 3 bases of the junction unmatched. CDR3 length equals 13 residues.

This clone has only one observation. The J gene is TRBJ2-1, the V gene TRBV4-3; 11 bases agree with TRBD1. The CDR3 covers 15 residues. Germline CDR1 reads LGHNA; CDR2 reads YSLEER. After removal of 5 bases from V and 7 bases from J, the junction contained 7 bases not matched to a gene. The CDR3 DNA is TGCGCCAGCAGCATTACCGGGACAGGGGGGAATGAGCAGTTCTTC. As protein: CASSITGTGGNEQFF.

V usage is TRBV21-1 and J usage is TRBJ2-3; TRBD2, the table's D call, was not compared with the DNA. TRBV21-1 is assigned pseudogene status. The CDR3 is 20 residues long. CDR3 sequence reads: CASSNNHHPLAGVSTDTQYF. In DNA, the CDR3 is TGTGCCAGCAGCAACAATCACCACCCACTAGCGGGAGTGAGCACAGATACGCAGTATTTT.

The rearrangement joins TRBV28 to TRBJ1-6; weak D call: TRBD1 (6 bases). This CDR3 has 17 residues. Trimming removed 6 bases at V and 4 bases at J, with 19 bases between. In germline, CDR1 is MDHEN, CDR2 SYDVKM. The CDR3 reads CASSRPQPGDYNSPLHF. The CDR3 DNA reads TGTGCCAGCAGCCGGCCCCAACCAGGGGATTATAATTCACCCCTCCACTTT.

CDR3 protein: CASSAHFSGTANTGELFF. In DNA form, the CDR3 reads TGTGCCAGCAGCGCCCATTTCTCCGGGACAGCGAACACCGGGGAGCTGTTTTTT. The chain links TRBV9 to TRBJ2-2; 7 nucleotides align to TRBD1. There are 18 residues in the CDR3. CDR1 and CDR2 from the germline V gene are SGDLS and YYNGEE. V was pared by 3 bases and J by 0 bases, with 11 bases of the junction left unmatched.

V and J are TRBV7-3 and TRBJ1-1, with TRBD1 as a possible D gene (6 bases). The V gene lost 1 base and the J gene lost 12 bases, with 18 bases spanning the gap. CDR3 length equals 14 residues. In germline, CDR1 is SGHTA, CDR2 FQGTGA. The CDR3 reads CASSLSPTQGETFF. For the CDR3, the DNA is TGTGCCAGCAGCTTAAGTCCAACACAGGGAGAAACTTTCTTT.

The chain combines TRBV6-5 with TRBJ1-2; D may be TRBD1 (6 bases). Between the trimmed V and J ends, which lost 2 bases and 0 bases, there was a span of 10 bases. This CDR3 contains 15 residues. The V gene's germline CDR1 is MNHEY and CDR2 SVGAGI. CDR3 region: CASSYGGASNYGYTF. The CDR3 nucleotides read TGTGCCAGCAGTTACGGGGGGGCCTCTAACTATGGCTACACCTTC.

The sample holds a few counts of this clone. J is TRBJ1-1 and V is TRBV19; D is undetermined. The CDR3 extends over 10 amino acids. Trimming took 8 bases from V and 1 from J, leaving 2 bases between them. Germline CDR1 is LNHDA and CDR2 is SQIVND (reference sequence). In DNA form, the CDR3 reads TGTGCCAGTGGGAACACTGAAGCTTTCTTT. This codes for CASGNTEAFF.

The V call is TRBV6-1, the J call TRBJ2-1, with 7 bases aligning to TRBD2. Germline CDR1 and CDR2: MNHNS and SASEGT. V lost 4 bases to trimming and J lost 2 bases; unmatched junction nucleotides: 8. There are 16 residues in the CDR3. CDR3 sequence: CASSGRAGNTYNEQFF. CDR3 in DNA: TGTGCCAGCAGTGGAAGAGCGGGAAACACCTACAATGAGCAGTTCTTC.

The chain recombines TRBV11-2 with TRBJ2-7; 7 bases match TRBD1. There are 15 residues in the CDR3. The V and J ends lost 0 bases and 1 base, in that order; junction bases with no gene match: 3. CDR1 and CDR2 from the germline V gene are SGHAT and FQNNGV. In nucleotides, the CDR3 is TGTGCCAGCAGCTTAGACCCGGGACAGTCCTACGAGCAGTACTTC. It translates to CASSLDPGQSYEQYF.

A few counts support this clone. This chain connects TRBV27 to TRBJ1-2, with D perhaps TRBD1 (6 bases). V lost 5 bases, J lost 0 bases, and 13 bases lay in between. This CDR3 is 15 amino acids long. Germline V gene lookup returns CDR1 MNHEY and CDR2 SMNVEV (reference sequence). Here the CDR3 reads CASSNHRAPNYGYTF. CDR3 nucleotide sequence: TGTGCCAGCAGTAACCACAGGGCCCCTAACTATGGCTACACCTTC.

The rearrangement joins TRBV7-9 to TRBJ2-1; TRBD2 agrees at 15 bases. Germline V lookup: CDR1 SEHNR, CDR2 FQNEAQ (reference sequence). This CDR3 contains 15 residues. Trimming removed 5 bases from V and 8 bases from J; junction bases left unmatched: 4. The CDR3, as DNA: TGTGCCAGCAGCGTCGGGACTAGCGGGGGGTATGAGCAGTTCTTC. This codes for CASSVGTSGGYEQFF.

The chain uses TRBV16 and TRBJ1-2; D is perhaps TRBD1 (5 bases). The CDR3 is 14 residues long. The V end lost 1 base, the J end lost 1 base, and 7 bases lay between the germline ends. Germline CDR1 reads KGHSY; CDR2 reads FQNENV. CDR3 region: CASSQFQGNYGYTF. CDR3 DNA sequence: TGTGCCAGCAGCCAATTCCAGGGTAACTATGGCTACACCTTC.

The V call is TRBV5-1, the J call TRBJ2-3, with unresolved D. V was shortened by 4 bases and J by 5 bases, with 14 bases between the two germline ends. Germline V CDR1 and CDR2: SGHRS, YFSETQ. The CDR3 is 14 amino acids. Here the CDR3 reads CASSLRDRGDTQYF. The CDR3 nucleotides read TGCGCCAGCAGCCTTCGCGACCGTGGAGATACGCAGTATTTT. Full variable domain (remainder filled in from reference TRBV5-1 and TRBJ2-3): KAGVTQTPRYLIKTRGQQVTLSCSPISGHRSVSWYQQTPGQGLQFLFEYFSETQRNKGNFPGRFSGRQFSNSRSEMNVSTLELGDSALYLCASSLRDRGDTQYFGPGTRLTVL.

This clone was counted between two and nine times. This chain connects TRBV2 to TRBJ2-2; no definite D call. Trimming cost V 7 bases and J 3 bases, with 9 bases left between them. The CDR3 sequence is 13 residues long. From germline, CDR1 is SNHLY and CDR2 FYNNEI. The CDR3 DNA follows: TGTGCCAGCATTGATCGGGACACCGGGGAGCTGTTTTTT. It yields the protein CASIDRDTGELFF.